What follows are 10 T cell receptor beta chains derived from one specimen sequenced in a study of T cell changes during pregnancy in multiple sclerosis. Profiled with immunoSEQ multiplex PCR; TCRdb holds only in-frame clones, not every one. The sample has 85,000 to 90,000 clones; 94% are singletons. The sequencing used peripheral blood, collected after pregnancy. Every receptor here comes from a female donor in good health, enrolled as a control in a pregnancy study.

The chain joins TRBV5-4 to TRBJ2-5; 15 bases match TRBD2. V lost 4 bases to trimming and J lost 4 bases; unmatched junction nucleotides: 5. There are 16 residues in the CDR3. CDR1 is SGHNT and CDR2 is YYREEE in the germline V gene (reference sequence). Written as DNA, the CDR3 is TGTGCCAGCAGCCCCGGACTAGCGGGAGGGGTAGAGACCCAGTACTTC. It codes for CASSPGLAGGVETQYF.

The chain combines TRBV19 with TRBJ2-2; 10 positions match TRBD1. Germline trimming cut 4 bases from V and 3 bases from J; bases unmatched to any gene: 2. Germline V lookup: CDR1 LNHDA, CDR2 SQIVND (reference sequence). The CDR3 spans 15 residues. The CDR3, as DNA: TGTGCCAGTAGTACGGGACAGGGGCACACCGGGGAGCTGTTTTTT. The encoded protein is CASSTGQGHTGELFF.

The J gene is TRBJ2-1, the V gene TRBV4-1, with no clear D. This CDR3 comprises 15 residues. Trimming left V 3 bases short and J 5 bases short, with 14 bases between. Germline V gene data show CDR1 as MGHRA and CDR2 as YSYEKL. The CDR3 spells CASSHEPNPHNEQFF. CDR3 sequence (DNA): TGCGCCAGCAGCCACGAGCCCAACCCTCACAATGAGCAGTTCTTC.

This clone was detected only once. The chain couples TRBV30 to TRBJ2-7, with 8 bases lining up with TRBD1. The CDR3 runs 11 residues. Trimming at V came to 2 bases and at J to 6 bases, leaving 0 bases not matched to a gene. The germline gives CDR1 GTSNPN, CDR2 SVGIG (reference sequence). The CDR3 sequence is CAWSTGGEQYF. The DNA for the CDR3 is TGTGCCTGGAGTACAGGGGGCGAGCAGTACTTC. Drawing the rest from reference TRBV30 and TRBJ2-7, the complete variable domain is SQTIHQWPATLVQPVGSPLSLECTVEGTSNPNLYWYRQAAGRGLQLLFYSVGIGQISSEVPQNLSASRPQDRQFILSSKKLLLSDSGFYLCAWSTGGEQYFGPGTRLTVT.

For the CDR3, the DNA is TGTGCCAGCAGCCAATTCGGGACATTTGGGTTCCAGCCCCAGCATTTT. Amino acids: CASSQFGTFGFQPQHF. This chain links TRBV16 with TRBJ1-5, with TRBD1 as a possible D gene (6 bases). The germline V gene has CDR1 KGHSY and CDR2 FQNENV. V lost 1 base and J 7 bases, leaving 17 bases between the germline ends. This CDR3 has 16 residues.

The V call is TRBV11-3, the J call TRBJ2-3; 14 bases match TRBD2. V lost 5 bases to trimming and J lost 4 bases; unmatched junction nucleotides: 2. The CDR3 length is 15 residues. Germline V gene sequence: CDR1 SGHNT, CDR2 YENEEA. CDR3 nucleotides: TGTGCCAGCAGCCCGGGACTAGCGGGAGCAGATACGCAGTATTTT. It codes for CASSPGLAGADTQYF.

The chain joins TRBV2 to TRBJ2-5; 8 positions match TRBD2. The CDR3 runs to 16 residues. J gave up 3 bases and V 6 bases, and 12 bases lay outside the gene matches. Germline V gene sequence: CDR1 SNHLY, CDR2 FYNNEI. In DNA, the CDR3 is TGTGCCAGCAGCCTGGGACTAGTAAGAGGTGAAGAGACCCAGTACTTC. It yields the protein CASSLGLVRGEETQYF. Full variable domain (missing parts from reference TRBV2 and TRBJ2-5): EPEVTQTPSHQVTQMGQEVILRCVPISNHLYFYWYRQILGQKVEFLVSFYNNEISEKSEIFDDQFSVERPDGSNFTLKIRSTKLEDSAMYFCASSLGLVRGEETQYFGPGTRLLVL.

This clone was picked up a small number of times. J is TRBJ1-1 and V is TRBV14, with 8 positions matching TRBD1. The V and J ends lost 0 bases and 4 bases, in that order; junction bases with no gene match: 4. This CDR3 comprises 15 residues. Germline CDR1 reads SGHDN; CDR2 reads FVKESK. CDR3 DNA: TGTGCCAGCAGCCAAGATTTACAGGGGGGCACTGAAGCTTTCTTT. It encodes CASSQDLQGGTEAFF.

This clone appeared once. The gene calls are TRBV2 and TRBJ1-2; D is unresolved. The CDR3 length is 13 residues. Germline V CDR1 and CDR2: SNHLY, FYNNEI. V was cut by 2 bases and J by 0 bases, with 4 bases left in between. CDR3 in DNA: TGTGCCAGCAGTGAACAGGCTAACTATGGCTACACCTTC. This encodes CASSEQANYGYTF.

V and J are TRBV5-1 and TRBJ2-5, with D possibly TRBD1 on 5 matching bases. CDR1 and CDR2 (germline): SGHRS, YFSETQ. The V and J ends lost 4 bases and 9 bases respectively, with 13 bases between them. The CDR3 extends over 12 amino acids. As DNA, the CDR3 is TGCGCCAGCAGCCCGGATGTAGGGGCCCAGTACTTC. This codes for CASSPDVGAQYF. Variable domain in full (rest from reference TRBV5-1 and TRBJ2-5): KAGVTQTPRYLIKTRGQQVTLSCSPISGHRSVSWYQQTPGQGLQFLFEYFSETQRNKGNFPGRFSGRQFSNSRSEMNVSTLELGDSALYLCASSPDVGAQYFGPGTRLLVL.